The clone carrying this T cell receptor beta chain was seen more than once but under ten times. Its antigen is undetermined. This entry is derived from a study of cytomegalovirus exposure and HLA in healthy donors. Regarding the study as a whole: Per a prior analysis, the majority of TCR beta V segments were productive roughly 90% or roughly 30% of the time. Association of 16,951 TCR beta sequences with HLA alleles was found at 0.05 false discovery rate in a later analysis.

The CDR3 is made up of 13 amino acids. CDR1 and CDR2 (germline): MNHEY, SMNVEV (reference sequence). The germline V and J ends were trimmed by 6 bases and 8 bases, with 16 bases remaining between them. The PCR had 60 Vbeta and 13 Jbeta primers. TCRdb's table, derived via immunoSEQ multiplex PCR, lists solely in-frame clones and lacks some. This repertoire shows about 68,000 clones, more than 80% found once; its top ten account for approximately 6.2%. The chain couples TRBV27 to TRBJ1-2; D call uncertain. The specimen was PBMCs. The clonotype was recovered from a human donor in good health. In nucleotides, the CDR3 is TGTGCCAGCAGCCTCGACCCCGCGGGCGGCTACACCTTC. Protein sequence: CASSLDPAGGYTF.